This entry concerns a single T cell receptor (beta chain). Its antigen is currently unknown. This sample was included in a study of OX40 agonist ivuxolimab in advanced cancers. Whole-study results and caveats: More expanded clones were found, on average, in CD8+ than in CD4+ T cells. CD4+ and CD8+ T cells in blood underwent clonal expansion by week 6 at 0.1 to 3.0 mg/kg.

Some clones are missing from TCRdb's copy, which holds only in-frame ones; the method was immunoSEQ multiplex PCR. The repertoire holds approximately 82,000 clones, with around 83% as singletons. V trimming: 4 bases; J trimming: 5 bases; junction bases outside the gene matches: 19. CDR3 size: 18 residues. From germline, CDR1 is SGHKS and CDR2 YYEKEE (reference sequence). The sequence derives from an adult with an advanced solid tumor such as melanoma, head and neck, liver or kidney cancer. The material was CD4+ or CD8+ T cells sorted from blood, obtained in a trial of the OX40 agonist ivuxolimab. The chain couples TRBV5-5 to TRBJ1-2, with 8 bases identical to TRBD1. The CDR3 here is CASSLSLKDRDRSYGYTF. The CDR3 DNA is TGTGCCAGCAGCCTTTCCCTCAAAGACCGGGACAGGAGTTATGGCTACACCTTC.